What follows describes a single TCR beta chain. Its antigen is not identified. A sort by CD45RO/CCR7/CD25/CD127/CD95/CD27 yielded CD4+ naive, central memory, regulatory and stem cell-like memory cells. Per germline, CDR1 ENHRY and CDR2 SYGVKD. Trimming cost V 5 bases and J 2 bases, with 19 bases left between them. This CDR3 is 17 amino acids long. These data come from a study of beta chain features in type 1 diabetes. Study findings and constraints: HLA effects on TCRB rearrangement stayed unresolved here.

As every portion of the isolated RNA was reverse transcribed, the sequencing read expressed TCRB transcripts. TCRdb keeps only in-frame clones here, not all; method: immunoSEQ multiplex PCR. The data contain about 900,000 clones, roughly a sixth of them seen just once; the ten biggest clones take up roughly 0.025%. The chain carries TRBV10-3 and TRBJ2-1; D is perhaps TRBD2 (5 bases). The specimen sequenced was naive CD4+ T cells from blood. The clonotype comes from a woman aged 18-35 years in good health. CDR3 in amino acids: CAISRSAMTTTYNEQFF. CDR3 nucleotides: TGTGCCATCAGTAGGTCGGCTATGACGACTACCTACAATGAGCAGTTCTTC.